Described below is a single T cell receptor beta chain sequence and its context. The sample is drawn from a study of spatial heterogeneity in lung cancer. Every TCR cDNA molecule bore a unique molecular identifier. MiXCR was run by TCRdb on the 5' RACE reads, yielding one entry per CDR3 protein. The data contain several thousand distinct CDR3 sequences, approximately 20% of them singletons. The time point denotes: sample taken at primary tumor resection. Whole RNA from tumor, nontumor lung or frozen PBMC was sequenced unsorted. Material: normal lung tissue next to the tumor, obtained at surgery. The sequence derives from a male donor with early-stage non-small cell lung cancer.

The CDR3 loop is CTHLGQGSYNEQFF. The CDR3 region has the DNA TGCACCCATCTGGGGCAGGGTTCCTACAATGAGCAGTTCTTC. The chain has TRBV29-1 and TRBJ2-1; a weak D match, TRBD1 (5 bases). The CDR3 is made up of 14 amino acids. Germline V gene lookup returns CDR1 SQVTM and CDR2 ANQGSEA.